This TCR beta chain originates from a study of blood T cell repertoires in COVID-19. Repertoires were generated with immunoSEQ multiplex PCR, while TCRdb's copy carries only in-frame clones and drops some. The sample shows approximately 240,000 clones, roughly 90% of them seen only once. Trimming shortened V by 4 bases and J by 7 bases, and 8 bases separated the two germline ends. Germline lookup yields CDR1 SNHLY and CDR2 FYNNEI. The CDR3 extends over 12 amino acids. Sequenced material: PBMCs or T cells enriched from blood (not recorded which). The chain uses TRBV2 and TRBJ2-1; possibly TRBD2 for D (5 bases). The TCR originated in a woman aged 30 to 39 with acute COVID-19. The CDR3 is CASSVRENEQFF. The CDR3 DNA reads TGTGCCAGCAGTGTGAGGGAGAATGAGCAGTTCTTC.